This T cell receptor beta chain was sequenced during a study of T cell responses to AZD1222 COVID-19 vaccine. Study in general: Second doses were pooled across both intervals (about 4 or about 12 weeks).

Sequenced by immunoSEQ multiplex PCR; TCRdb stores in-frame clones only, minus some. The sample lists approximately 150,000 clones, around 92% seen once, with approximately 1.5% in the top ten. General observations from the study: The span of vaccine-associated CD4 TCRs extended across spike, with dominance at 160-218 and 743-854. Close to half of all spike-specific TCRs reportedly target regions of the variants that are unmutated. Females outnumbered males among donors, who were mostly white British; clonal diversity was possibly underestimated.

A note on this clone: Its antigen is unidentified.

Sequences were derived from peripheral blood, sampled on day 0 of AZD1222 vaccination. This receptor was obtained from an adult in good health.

The CDR3 loop reads CASSLVTGSTYEQFF. The CDR3 DNA reads as TGTGCCAGCAGCCTCGTGACAGGGAGTACCTATGAGCAGTTCTTC. The genes are TRBV7-6 and TRBJ2-1; 7 nucleotides line up with TRBD1. V was pared by 5 bases and J by 8 bases, with 12 bases of the junction left unmatched. CDR1 is SGHVS and CDR2 is FNYEAQ in the germline V gene. The CDR3 extends over 15 amino acids.